The 16 T cell receptor beta chains in this list originate from one sample, sequenced in a study of blood T cell repertoires in COVID-19 (dated by TCRdb to between 2020 and 2021). The library was built by means of the immunoSEQ multiplex PCR assay. In its TCRdb copy, this immuneACCESS table keeps in-frame sequences only and misses some clones. Where compared with another copy, unresolved V genes explain less than half of these, and the others have no known cause. Within this sample are about 270,000 clones, with 86% of them counted one time only. Around 8.8% of the sample belongs to the ten largest clones. The sample taken for sequencing was peripheral blood. The source is a man aged 35-49 years with active or convalescent COVID-19.

This rearrangement joins TRBV29-1 to TRBJ2-2, with 7 bases that match TRBD2. With V trimmed by 2 bases and J by 4 bases, 4 bases remained unmatched. CDR3 length equals 14 residues. Germline V gives CDR1 SQVTM, CDR2 ANQGSEA. The CDR3: CSVELADLTGELFF. The CDR3 DNA is TGCAGCGTTGAACTAGCGGACCTCACCGGGGAGCTGTTTTTT.

V usage is TRBV10-2 and J usage is TRBJ2-3; 9 bases fit TRBD1. The CDR3 length is 15 residues. The germline V gene has CDR1 WSHSY and CDR2 SAAADI. Germline trimming cut 4 bases from V and 1 base from J; bases unmatched to any gene: 3. CDR3 residues: CASSGDRVGTDTQYF. The CDR3, as DNA: TGCGCCAGCAGTGGGGACAGGGTGGGCACAGATACGCAGTATTTT.

This rearrangement joins TRBV27 to TRBJ1-4; TRBD1 agrees at 8 bases. Unmatched junction bases numbered 11, after V lost 6 bases and J lost 2 bases. Germline V CDR1 and CDR2: MNHEY, SMNVEV (reference sequence). The length of the CDR3 is 17 residues. The CDR3 coding sequence is TGTGCCAGCAGCTTCGATGACAGGGGTGACACTAATGAAAAACTGTTTTTT. It yields the protein CASSFDDRGDTNEKLFF.

CDR3 region: CATSSPTTPGDEQFF. CDR3 DNA sequence: TGTGCCACCAGCAGCCCGACTACGCCTGGCGATGAGCAGTTCTTC. The rearrangement joins TRBV15 to TRBJ2-1; possible D gene TRBD2, 5 bases. The CDR3 has 15 amino acids. Germline CDR1 is LNHNV and CDR2 is YYDKDF (reference sequence). Trimming removed 3 bases at V and 8 bases at J, with 17 bases between.

The V gene is TRBV6-5, the J gene TRBJ1-2; 8 nucleotides align to TRBD1. Trimming at V came to 6 bases and at J to 4 bases, leaving 10 bases not matched to a gene. There are 15 residues in the CDR3. Per the germline V gene, CDR1 is MNHEY and CDR2 is SVGAGI. The CDR3 bases are TGTGCCAGCAGCCGCGGACAGGGTGCTCCCTATGGCTACACCTTC. Translating it yields CASSRGQGAPYGYTF.

The sample holds a few counts of this clone. The CDR3 sequence: CASSMRQIYGYTF. The CDR3 nucleotides read TGTGCCAGTAGTATGCGGCAGATCTATGGCTACACCTTC. The rearrangement links TRBV19 to TRBJ1-2; D is uncertain. The CDR3 loop spans 13 amino acids. Germline-derived CDR1 and CDR2 are LNHDA and SQIVND (reference sequence). Trimming pared 3 bases from V and 4 bases from J, leaving 9 bases between.

The rearrangement uses TRBV12-3 or TRBV12-4 and TRBJ1-6; D is uncertain. Trimming pared 0 bases from V and 14 bases from J, leaving 11 bases between. This CDR3 region has 13 residues. CDR3 sequence: CASSLAGGVTLHF. CDR3 coding DNA: TGTGCCAGCAGTTTAGCGGGCGGGGTAACCCTCCACTTT.

J is TRBJ1-2 and V is TRBV5-1, with 11 bases that match TRBD1. Germline V gene sequence: CDR1 SGHRS, CDR2 YFSETQ. The length of the CDR3 is 14 residues. J lost 7 bases, V lost 4 bases, and 6 bases had no gene match. The CDR3 DNA reads TGCGCCAGCAGCCTCGGGACAGGGGGAGTTGGCTACACCTTC. Protein product: CASSLGTGGVGYTF.

The chain carries TRBV10-3 and TRBJ2-5; D perhaps matches TRBD2 (5 bases). Germline V lookup: CDR1 ENHRY, CDR2 SYGVKD. Trimming removed 4 bases from V and 5 bases from J, with 11 bases in between. The CDR3 runs to 13 residues. The CDR3 spells CAISVRDQETQYF. The CDR3 nucleotides read TGTGCCATCAGTGTGAGGGATCAGGAGACCCAGTACTTC.

The chain uses TRBV7-9 and TRBJ2-2; D unresolved. The CDR3 sequence is 10 residues long. Deletions cut 10 bases from V and 5 bases from J, with 5 bases between. The germline CDR1 and CDR2 sequences are SEHNR and FQNEAQ (reference sequence). This chain's CDR3 is CATFTGELFF. The CDR3 coding sequence is TGTGCCACCTTTACCGGGGAGCTGTTTTTT.

Notes on this clone: A junction boundary mismatches the germline segment, possibly from a read error. The genes are TRBV5-6 and TRBJ2-3, with 9 bases that match TRBD1. CDR1 and CDR2 from the germline V gene are SGHDT and YYEEEE. The CDR3 extends over 12 amino acids. The CDR3 protein is CASSKDRGLAFF. For the CDR3, the DNA is TGTGCCAGCAGCAAGGACAGGGGACTGGCCTTTTTT.

The V and J genes are TRBV4-1 and TRBJ1-1; the match to TRBD1 covers 8 bases. The CDR3 is made up of 14 amino acids. V trimming: 6 bases; J trimming: 1 base; junction bases outside the gene matches: 4. CDR1 MGHRA and CDR2 YSYEKL come from the germline V gene. The DNA of the CDR3 is TGCGCCAGCAGAGACAGGGGCCAGAACACTGAAGCTTTCTTT. Translated: CASRDRGQNTEAFF.

Remarks on this clone: At one end the junction does not follow the germline gene, possibly because of a read error. The chain has TRBV7-7 and TRBJ2-1; 7 nucleotides match TRBD2. The V gene's germline CDR1 is SSHAT and CDR2 FNYEAQ (reference sequence). This CDR3 comprises 15 residues. CDR3 sequence: CASSLGTIKTNEQFF. The CDR3 DNA sequence: TGTGCTAGCAGCTTAGGGACTATAAAGACCAATGAGCAGTTCTTC.

This clone was observed a few times. CDR3 protein: CASRMDRTSGNTIYF. In nucleotides, the CDR3 is TGTGCCAGCAGAATGGACAGGACCTCTGGAAACACCATATATTTT. This chain joins TRBV6-5 and TRBJ1-3, with 7 nucleotides matching TRBD1. Germline V gene sequence: CDR1 MNHEY, CDR2 SVGAGI. Trimming cost V 6 bases and J 0 bases; bases outside gene matches: 5. This CDR3 has 15 residues.

This clone was seen once. The chain recombines TRBV5-1 with TRBJ2-1, with D maybe TRBD2 (5 bases). Trimming took off 6 bases at V and 0 bases at J, with 7 bases between the two ends. Germline V gives CDR1 SGHRS, CDR2 YFSETQ. The CDR3 is 13 residues long. The CDR3 protein is CASTGSSYNEQFF. CDR3 DNA: TGCGCCAGCACGGGGAGCTCCTACAATGAGCAGTTCTTC. Full variable domain (remainder filled in from reference TRBV5-1 and TRBJ2-1): KAGVTQTPRYLIKTRGQQVTLSCSPISGHRSVSWYQQTPGQGLQFLFEYFSETQRNKGNFPGRFSGRQFSNSRSEMNVSTLELGDSALYLCASTGSSYNEQFFGPGTRLTVL.

Here the CDR3 reads CASSIWGVHEQFF. CDR3 DNA: TGTGCCAGTAGTATTTGGGGAGTTCATGAGCAGTTCTTC. The V and J genes are TRBV19 and TRBJ2-1, with D perhaps TRBD2 (5 bases). The CDR3 has 13 residues. Between the trimmed V and J ends, which lost 3 bases and 8 bases, there was a span of 11 bases. The germline CDR1 and CDR2 sequences are LNHDA and SQIVND (reference sequence). The whole variable domain, remainder taken from reference TRBV19 and TRBJ2-1, is DGGITQSPKYLFRKEGQNVTLSCEQNLNHDAMYWYRQDPGQGLRLIYYSQIVNDFQKGDIAEGYSVSREKKESFPLTVTSAQKNPTAFYLCASSIWGVHEQFFGPGTRLTVL.